The 30 T cell receptor beta chains presented below share a single source sample, sequenced in a study of T-cell reconstitution after alpha-beta-depleted transplantation in children. Unique molecular identifiers featured in how the TCRbeta library was prepared. Using its own MiXCR run on the PCR reads, TCRdb lists one record per CDR3 protein. The repertoire includes tens of thousands of distinct CDR3 sequences, 15% to 20% of them detected once, and roughly half sits in the top ten. The sequencing here drew on PBMCs, mostly from graft donor cells, taken 360 days after TCRalphabeta/CD19-depleted stem cell transplant. The receptors were gathered from a male patient aged 2 to 9 who had a stem cell transplant for acute lymphoblastic leukemia, so the T cells may come from the graft donor.

The table lists this clonotype with many counts. The chain recombines TRBV5-1 with TRBJ2-1; TRBD1 is a possible D gene (5 bases). Trimming cost V 0 bases and J 3 bases, with 7 bases left between them. Germline V gives CDR1 SGHRS, CDR2 YFSETQ. The CDR3 is 14 amino acids. As DNA, the CDR3 is TGCGCCAGCAGCTTGGGACAGCTCTACAATGAGCAGTTCTTC. The encoded protein is CASSLGQLYNEQFF.

The J gene is TRBJ2-5, the V gene TRBV10-3; 13 positions agree with TRBD2. Trimming at V came to 11 bases and at J to 4 bases, leaving 7 bases not matched to a gene. CDR1 and CDR2 (germline): ENHRY, SYGVKD. This CDR3 is built from 14 residues. CDR3 bases: TGTGCCGTAGGGACTAGCGGGATTGGAGAGACCCAGTACTTC. Protein sequence: CAVGTSGIGETQYF.

V usage is TRBV4-1 and J usage is TRBJ2-3; TRBD2 matches 12 bases. The V segment lost 0 bases and the J segment 3 bases; nucleotides outside the gene matches: 10. The germline gives CDR1 MGHRA, CDR2 YSYEKL. The CDR3 length is 19 residues. CDR3 bases: TGCGCCAGCAGCCAAGATCAGGCTAGCGGGAGGGCCGGTACAGATACGCAGTATTTT. Its protein product is CASSQDQASGRAGTDTQYF.

This clonotype was counted at least ten times. V is TRBV3-2 and J is TRBJ1-1; TRBD1 is the table's D call and was not checked against the DNA. TRBV3-2 is a pseudogene segment. CDR3 size: 15 residues. CDR3 nucleotides: TGTGCCAGCAGTTTCCTGACAGGTATGAACACTGAAGCTTTCTTT. This encodes CASSFLTGMNTEAFF.

This clonotype showed up just a few times. The gene calls are TRBV5-1 and TRBJ2-1, with D possibly being TRBD1 or TRBD2 (5 bases each). The CDR3 covers 15 residues. Trimming took off 4 bases at V and 3 bases at J, with 14 bases between the two ends. Germline assignment: CDR1 SGHRS and CDR2 YFSETQ. The DNA for the CDR3 is TGCGCCAGCAGCCCGGGACGGGCCCTCTACAATGAGCAGTTCTTC. Amino acids: CASSPGRALYNEQFF. The full variable domain, with the rest looked up from reference TRBV5-1 and TRBJ2-1, is KAGVTQTPRYLIKTRGQQVTLSCSPISGHRSVSWYQQTPGQGLQFLFEYFSETQRNKGNFPGRFSGRQFSNSRSEMNVSTLELGDSALYLCASSPGRALYNEQFFGPGTRLTVL.

This clonotype has just a few counts. The chain couples TRBV4-2 to TRBJ2-1; no clear D gene. The CDR3 is 15 amino acids. V dropped 0 bases and J dropped 4 bases, with 10 bases sitting between them. Germline-derived CDR1 and CDR2 are LGHNA and YNFKEQ. CDR3 loop: CASSQERAGYNEQFF. The CDR3 nucleotides read TGTGCCAGCAGCCAAGAAAGAGCCGGGTACAATGAGCAGTTCTTC.

V and J are TRBV10-3 and TRBJ2-1; the match to TRBD2 covers 7 bases. Looked up from germline, CDR1 is ENHRY and CDR2 is SYGVKD. This CDR3 has 14 amino acids. V lost 6 bases, J lost 5 bases, and 7 bases stayed unmatched. The CDR3: CAIREAGSDNEQFF. The DNA of the CDR3 is TGTGCCATCAGAGAAGCGGGATCCGACAATGAGCAGTTCTTC.

This clonotype was detected a few times. At one end, the junction sequence differs from germline, possibly due to a read error. The chain recombines TRBV7-7 with TRBJ2-1; 13 bases line up with TRBD2. The germline gives CDR1 SSHAT, CDR2 FNYEAQ (reference sequence). The CDR3 length is 20 residues. The DNA for the CDR3 is TGTGCTAGCAGCTTAGCGCCTAGACAGGGGGGACTAGCGGGACACAATGAGCAGTTCTTC. Protein: CASSLAPRQGGLAGHNEQFF.

The sample holds a few counts of this clonotype. The chain couples TRBV5-1 to TRBJ1-2; D gene ambiguous. This CDR3 is 13 amino acids long. Germline V gene data show CDR1 as SGHRS and CDR2 as YFSETQ. Trimming cost V 3 bases and J 2 bases, with 8 bases left between them. CDR3 sequence: CASSYGLNYGYTF. CDR3 nucleotide sequence: TGCGCCAGCAGCTACGGGCTGAACTATGGCTACACCTTC.

This clonotype was seen a handful of times. The rearrangement links TRBV10-3 to TRBJ2-1, with 7 bases fitting TRBD2. The trim removed 7 bases at V and 5 bases at J, leaving 5 bases unmatched. Germline CDR1 and CDR2: ENHRY and SYGVKD. The CDR3 sequence is 13 residues long. CDR3 DNA sequence: TGTGCCATCAAGGGGAGCGGGAACAATGAGCAGTTCTTC. Translating it yields CAIKGSGNNEQFF.

This clonotype has just a few counts. V and J are TRBV12-3 or TRBV12-4 and TRBJ1-5; D unclear. Between the trimmed V and J ends, which lost 2 bases and 2 bases, there was a span of 7 bases. This CDR3 is 14 amino acids long. The CDR3 is CASSLLGGNQPQHF. In DNA, the CDR3 is TGTGCCAGCAGTTTACTCGGCGGCAATCAGCCCCAGCATTTT.

The V and J genes are TRBV2 and TRBJ2-5; D is tentatively TRBD1 or TRBD2 (5 bases each). The V gene lost 3 bases and the J gene lost 0 bases, with 11 bases spanning the gap. This CDR3 has 15 amino acids. Germline assignment: CDR1 SNHLY and CDR2 FYNNEI. The CDR3 DNA reads TGTGCCAGCAGTGAGAGGGGCGTCTACCAAGAGACCCAGTACTTC. Its protein is CASSERGVYQETQYF.

This clonotype was picked up many times. The V call is TRBV5-1, the J call TRBJ2-7; D remains unclear. The CDR3 covers 13 residues. The germline CDR1 and CDR2 sequences are SGHRS and YFSETQ. Trimming shortened V by 4 bases and J by 2 bases, and 10 bases separated the two germline ends. The CDR3 loop reads CASSAPHPYEQYF. In DNA, the CDR3 is TGCGCCAGCAGCGCACCCCACCCCTACGAGCAGTACTTC. Drawing the rest from reference TRBV5-1 and TRBJ2-7, the complete variable domain is KAGVTQTPRYLIKTRGQQVTLSCSPISGHRSVSWYQQTPGQGLQFLFEYFSETQRNKGNFPGRFSGRQFSNSRSEMNVSTLELGDSALYLCASSAPHPYEQYFGPGTRLTVT.

This clonotype showed up just a few times. The chain couples TRBV3-1 to TRBJ2-7; 8 positions match TRBD2. Losses at the gene ends were 4 bases for V and 6 bases for J; bases not matched to a gene: 8. Per germline, CDR1 LGHDT and CDR2 YNNKEL (reference sequence). The CDR3 extends over 14 amino acids. The CDR3 nucleotides read TGTGCCAGCAGCCTAGGACTAGCAGCTACCGAGCAGTACTTC. This encodes CASSLGLAATEQYF.

The chain has TRBV4-1 and TRBJ1-2; no clear D. The CDR3 covers 12 residues. The germline CDR1 and CDR2 sequences are MGHRA and YSYEKL. Trimming left V 3 bases short and J 8 bases short, with 10 bases between. The CDR3 region has the DNA TGCGCCAGCAGCCACGGGGTGGGGGGCTACACCTTC. Translation gives CASSHGVGGYTF.

This clonotype was recorded many times. The V gene is TRBV11-2, the J gene TRBJ2-7, with a possible D match to TRBD2 (5 bases). V lost 1 base and J lost 1, with 8 bases in between. The CDR3 consists of 14 residues. CDR1 and CDR2 (germline): SGHAT, FQNNGV. The CDR3 loop is CASSLAGGSYEQYF. DNA for the CDR3: TGTGCCAGCAGCTTAGCGGGCGGGTCCTACGAGCAGTACTTC.

This clonotype was counted only a few times. The chain uses TRBV21-1 and TRBJ2-7; the table's D call, TRBD2, has no DNA check behind it. TRBV21-1 is a documented pseudogene. The CDR3 sequence is 16 residues long. This CDR3 is CASSHQTSGSKNEQYF. The CDR3 region has the DNA TGTGCCAGCAGCCACCAGACTAGCGGGAGCAAGAACGAGCAGTACTTC.

The J gene is TRBJ2-3, the V gene TRBV12-3 or TRBV12-4; possible D gene TRBD1, 6 bases. The CDR3 has 14 residues. The germline V and J ends were trimmed by 6 bases and 2 bases, with 12 bases remaining between them. This CDR3 is CASRHRDNTDTQYF. The DNA of the CDR3 is TGTGCCAGCAGGCACCGGGACAACACAGATACGCAGTATTTT.

As to this clonotype: Germline is not matched at one junction end, which may reflect a read error. This chain joins TRBV9 and TRBJ2-1, with a weak D call TRBD1 (6 bases). The CDR3 totals 16 residues. Germline CDR1 reads SGDLS; CDR2 reads YYNGEE. The CDR3 region is CSSSVGTTPLYNEQFF. CDR3 coding DNA: TGTTCCAGCAGCGTAGGGACAACGCCACTTTACAATGAGCAGTTCTTC. The full variable domain, rest sourced from reference TRBV9 and TRBJ2-1, is DSGVTQTPKHLITATGQRVTLRCSPRSGDLSVYWYQQSLDQGLQFLIQYYNGEERAKGNILERFSAQQFPDLHSELNLSSLELGDSALYFCSSSVGTTPLYNEQFFGPGTRLTVL.

This clonotype was detected only a few times. The rearrangement links TRBV12-3 or TRBV12-4 to TRBJ2-7; TRBD2 is a possible D gene (5 bases). V was shortened by 3 bases and J by 11 bases, with 14 bases between the two germline ends. There are 12 residues in the CDR3. CDR3 nucleotides: TGTGCCAGCAGTTTCGTCTCGGGGAGCAAGTACTTC. Its translation: CASSFVSGSKYF.

This rearrangement joins TRBV5-5 to TRBJ1-3; D gene unclear. The CDR3 totals 13 residues. V lost 0 bases, J lost 4 bases, and 5 bases lay in between. Germline CDR1 SGHKS, CDR2 YYEKEE (reference sequence). CDR3 residues: CASSLVGGNTIYF. CDR3 in DNA: TGTGCCAGCAGCTTGGTCGGGGGAAACACCATATATTTT.

This clonotype appeared many times. This rearrangement joins TRBV6-5 to TRBJ2-1; D is undetermined. Trimming left V 0 bases short and J 3 bases short, with 6 bases between. Germline lookup yields CDR1 MNHEY and CDR2 SVGAGI. CDR3 length: 14 residues. CDR3 coding DNA: TGTGCCAGCAGTTACTCGGAAGGCTACAATGAGCAGTTCTTC. Its protein is CASSYSEGYNEQFF.

V and J are TRBV7-9 and TRBJ2-5, with TRBD2 matching 7 bases. V was pared by 2 bases and J by 2 bases, with 5 bases of the junction left unmatched. This CDR3 region has 15 residues. From germline, CDR1 is SEHNR and CDR2 FQNEAQ (reference sequence). This chain's CDR3 is CASSLSLAVQETQYF. The DNA for the CDR3 is TGTGCCAGCAGCTTAAGCCTAGCGGTTCAAGAGACCCAGTACTTC.

A few counts support this clonotype. The gene calls are TRBV7-9 and TRBJ2-3; D not certain. Trimming removed 2 bases from V and 3 bases from J, with 12 bases in between. CDR3 length equals 15 residues. Germline V lookup: CDR1 SEHNR, CDR2 FQNEAQ (reference sequence). CDR3 protein: CASSLSHRPTDTQYF. DNA of the CDR3: TGTGCCAGCAGCTTAAGTCACCGCCCTACAGATACGCAGTATTTT.

This clonotype was recorded at least ten times. The chain has TRBV29-1 and TRBJ2-2, with D perhaps matching TRBD1 (5 bases). Trimming cost V 4 bases and J 6 bases, with 15 bases left between them. The CDR3 is 14 amino acids. Germline assignment: CDR1 SQVTM and CDR2 ANQGSEA. This CDR3 reads CSVGKNLGAGELFF. The CDR3 nucleotides read TGCAGCGTTGGGAAAAATCTAGGGGCCGGGGAGCTGTTTTTT.

The chain employs TRBV7-9 and TRBJ2-1; 8 bases line up with TRBD2. This CDR3 has 14 amino acids. Germline lookup yields CDR1 SEHNR and CDR2 FQNEAQ (reference sequence). Losses at the gene ends were 7 bases for V and 5 bases for J; bases not matched to a gene: 7. CDR3: CASTASGFNNEQFF. The CDR3 nucleotides read TGTGCCAGCACGGCTAGCGGGTTCAACAATGAGCAGTTCTTC.

Many counts were recorded for this clonotype. The J gene is TRBJ2-7, the V gene TRBV29-1, with TRBD2 matching over 7 bases. Trimming removed 4 bases from V and 2 bases from J; junction bases left unmatched: 8. In germline, CDR1 is SQVTM, CDR2 ANQGSEA. The length of the CDR3 is 14 residues. CDR3 DNA sequence: TGCAGCGTTGGGATTCTAGCGGACCCCTACGAGCAGTACTTC. Translated, it gives CSVGILADPYEQYF.

The CDR3 sequence: CSVLPRQGFGTDTQYF. The CDR3 DNA reads TGCAGCGTTCTCCCTCGACAGGGGTTCGGCACAGATACGCAGTATTTT. The chain recombines TRBV29-1 with TRBJ2-3, with 8 bases that match TRBD1. The CDR3 spans 16 residues. With V trimmed by 5 bases and J by 1 base, 11 bases remained unmatched. Germline V lookup: CDR1 SQVTM, CDR2 ANQGSEA.

This clonotype came up a few times. The chain has TRBV7-8 and TRBJ2-3; D call uncertain. The CDR3 runs to 14 residues. The ends were cut back, 1 base at V and 2 bases at J, with 7 bases in the middle. Per germline, CDR1 SGHVS and CDR2 FQNEAQ. CDR3 coding DNA: TGTGCCAGCAGCTTAGGCCCACACACAGATACGCAGTATTTT. Encoded protein: CASSLGPHTDTQYF.

This clonotype has just a few counts. This chain joins TRBV4-1 and TRBJ2-7; maybe TRBD1 (6 bases). CDR1 and CDR2 (germline): MGHRA, YSYEKL. The V gene lost 0 bases and the J gene lost 0 bases, with 9 bases spanning the gap. The CDR3 consists of 15 residues. CDR3: CASSQDGQFSYEQYF. The CDR3, as DNA: TGCGCCAGCAGCCAAGATGGACAGTTCTCCTACGAGCAGTACTTC.